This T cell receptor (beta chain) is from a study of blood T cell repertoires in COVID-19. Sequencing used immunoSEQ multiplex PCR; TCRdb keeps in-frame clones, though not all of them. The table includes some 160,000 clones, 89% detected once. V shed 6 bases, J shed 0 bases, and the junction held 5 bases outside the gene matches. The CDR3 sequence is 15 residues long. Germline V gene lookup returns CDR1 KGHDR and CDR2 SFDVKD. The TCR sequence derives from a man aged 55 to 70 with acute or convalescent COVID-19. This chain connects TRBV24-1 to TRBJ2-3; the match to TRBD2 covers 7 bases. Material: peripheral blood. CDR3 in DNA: TGTGCCACCAGTAGCGGGGTATCTAGCACAGATACGCAGTATTTT. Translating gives CATSSGVSSTDTQYF.